This T cell receptor beta chain was captured by sequencing in a study of spatial heterogeneity in lung cancer. Study context: For the average unique TCR and UMI combination, more than 8.5 occurrences appeared in raw reads.

Carried by each TCR cDNA molecule was a unique molecular identifier. TCRdb reprocessed the 5' RACE reads via MiXCR and lists one record per CDR3 protein. The sample has approximately 1,100 distinct CDR3 sequences, about 45% seen once. In germline, CDR1 is DFQATT, CDR2 SNEGSKA (reference sequence). Trimming took 3 bases from V and 2 from J; bases not matched to a gene: 3. The CDR3 is 14 residues long. Study results and limitations: The appearance of ubiquitous expanded tumor TCRs in blood was greater at resection than follow-up.

In the case of this clonotype: The antigen remains undetermined. This beta chain lies outside the target of a library built for alpha chains; its clone size means little.

Indicated time point: sample taken at primary tumor resection. Researchers sequenced whole RNA taken from tumor, nontumor lung or frozen PBMC without sorting. Donors were 55 to 75 untreated early-stage non-small cell lung cancer patients. The receptor comes from a male donor with early-stage non-small cell lung cancer. The sample here was PBMCs, taken at surgery. This chain joins TRBV20-1 and TRBJ2-7; 11 bases fit TRBD1. The CDR3 nucleotides read TGCAGTGCTAGTCCGGGACAGGGGGCCTACGAGCAGTACTTC. Translating gives CSASPGQGAYEQYF.